One and the same sample provided the 30 T cell receptor beta chains below, sequenced in a study of CD4 T cells in relation to SARS-CoV-2 and coronaviruses. Their antigens remain unidentified. Assay used: immunoSEQ multiplex PCR; TCRdb lists only in-frame clones, some missing. This table has about 24,000 clones, around four fifths appearing once. Unexposed donor CD4+ T cells date from about 2011-2018, before the COVID-19 pandemic. After ten to eleven days of culture, CD4+ T cells were isolated. Sequenced sample: CD4+ T cells from PBMCs, cultured in vitro. The source is a human donor in good health.

In its sample, this clone was seen once. The chain carries TRBV11-2 and TRBJ1-4, with TRBD1 identical over 7 bases. The V gene end was trimmed by 1 base and the J gene end by 6 bases; junction bases not matched to a gene: 2. Germline loops: CDR1 SGHAT, CDR2 FQNNGV. The CDR3 spans 14 residues. The CDR3 sequence: CASSLGTGYEKLFF. For the CDR3, the DNA is TGTGCCAGCAGCTTAGGGACAGGTTATGAAAAACTGTTTTTT.

V is TRBV18 and J is TRBJ1-2, with 11 bases that match TRBD1. The CDR3 spans 14 residues. Germline assignment: CDR1 KGHSH and CDR2 LQKENI. J was trimmed by 7 bases and V by 4 bases; bases with no gene match: 5. The CDR3 nucleotides are TGTGCCAGCTCACAAGGACAGGGGGCGGTTGGCTACACCTTC. Amino acid sequence: CASSQGQGAVGYTF.

The rearrangement uses TRBV7-2 and TRBJ1-1; D is unresolved. Germline assignment: CDR1 SGHTA and CDR2 FQGNSA. V was clipped by 3 bases and J by 0 bases, with 17 bases between them. This CDR3 has 17 amino acids. The CDR3 DNA follows: TGTGCCAGCAGCTTCATCTACAGCAATACTATGAACACTGAAGCTTTCTTT. Protein product: CASSFIYSNTMNTEAFF.

This clone was observed once. The chain carries TRBV6-5 and TRBJ1-1, with a tentative D call TRBD1 (6 bases). With 6 bases removed from V and 11 bases from J, the gap between germline ends came to 19 bases. The CDR3 has 13 amino acids. The germline V gene has CDR1 MNHEY and CDR2 SVGAGI. For the CDR3, the DNA is TGTGCCAGCAGCCGTTGGGAAGGGGGGGATGCTTTCTTT. Amino acids: CASSRWEGGDAFF.

The gene calls are TRBV21-1 and TRBJ2-1; the table gives TRBD1 as D, unverified against the DNA. TRBV21-1 corresponds to a pseudogene. The CDR3 is 18 residues long. The chain's CDR3 is CASSKSPQQGEAYNEQFF. The CDR3 DNA reads as TGTGCCAGCAGCAAATCCCCGCAACAGGGGGAGGCCTACAATGAGCAGTTCTTC.

The chain couples TRBV2 to TRBJ1-3; no firm D call. Trimming shortened V by 6 bases and J by 1 base, and 13 bases separated the two germline ends. This CDR3 comprises 15 residues. Germline V gene data show CDR1 as SNHLY and CDR2 as FYNNEI. CDR3 sequence (DNA): TGTGCCAGCAGGCGGGCTTTCCTTTCTGGAAACACCATATATTTT. Translation gives CASRRAFLSGNTIYF.

V gene TRBV6-5 combines with J gene TRBJ2-7; 11 bases align to TRBD2. V gave up 7 bases and J gave up 5 bases; unmatched junction bases: 4. There are 13 residues in the CDR3. Germline CDR1 is MNHEY and CDR2 is SVGAGI. Here the CDR3 DNA reads TGTGCCAGCACCGCACTAGCGGGAGACGAGCAGTACTTC. Translated, it gives CASTALAGDEQYF.

This clone was observed a handful of times. The genes are TRBV5-4 and TRBJ2-3, with 7 bases identical to TRBD2. The CDR3 totals 16 residues. The junction had 6 bases not matched to a gene; V was cut back by 2 bases and J by 0 bases. The germline V gene encodes CDR1 SGHNT and CDR2 YYREEE (reference sequence). The CDR3 region has the DNA TGTGCCAGCAGCTTTCGACTAGCAGCTAGCACAGATACGCAGTATTTT. The encoded protein is CASSFRLAASTDTQYF. Full variable domain (rest looked up from reference TRBV5-4 and TRBJ2-3): ETGVTQSPTHLIKTRGQQVTLRCSSQSGHNTVSWYQQALGQGPQFIFQYYREEENGRGNFPPRFSGLQFPNYSSELNVNALELDDSALYLCASSFRLAASTDTQYFGPGTRLTVL.

The J gene is TRBJ1-3, the V gene TRBV6-5, with D perhaps matching TRBD1 (6 bases). V was cut by 0 bases and J by 4 bases, with 13 bases left in between. Germline V gene lookup returns CDR1 MNHEY and CDR2 SVGAGI. The CDR3 extends over 16 amino acids. The CDR3 DNA is TGTGCCAGCAGTTACTCGAAACAGGGCGTCGGAAACACCATATATTTT. Amino acids: CASSYSKQGVGNTIYF.

This clone has a single count. This chain uses TRBV30 with TRBJ2-7; D might be TRBD2 (7 bases). Germline assignment: CDR1 GTSNPN and CDR2 SVGIG (reference sequence). This CDR3 has 17 residues. Between the trimmed V and J ends, which lost 0 bases and 5 bases, there was a span of 23 bases. The DNA for the CDR3 is TGTGCCTGGAGTGTAGGGGGGGTGGTCCGGGTCGGTCACGAGCAGTACTTC. Its protein is CAWSVGGVVRVGHEQYF.

The chain uses TRBV6-5 and TRBJ1-4, with a tentative D call TRBD1 (5 bases). The CDR3 consists of 12 residues. In germline, CDR1 is MNHEY, CDR2 SVGAGI. V gave up 5 bases and J gave up 7 bases, with 8 bases separating them. DNA of the CDR3: TGTGCCAGCAGTAGGAGGGGTGAAAAACTGTTTTTT. It specifies CASSRRGEKLFF.

The chain links TRBV20-1 to TRBJ2-7, with D possibly being TRBD1 (6 bases). Germline CDR1 DFQATT, CDR2 SNEGSKA (reference sequence). Trimming shortened V by 3 bases and J by 3 bases, and 6 bases separated the two germline ends. The CDR3 has 11 amino acids. The CDR3 spells CSARDSYEQYF. CDR3 nucleotides: TGCAGTGCTAGGGACAGCTACGAGCAGTACTTC.

The CDR3 bases are TGTGCCAGCAGCTCCGGGGGTTTTTCACCCCTCCACTTT. It encodes CASSSGGFSPLHF. This rearrangement joins TRBV21-1 to TRBJ1-6. TRBV21-1 is termed a pseudogene. CDR3 length: 13 amino acids.

CDR3: CASSGGLEGETQYF. CDR3 DNA sequence: TGCGCCAGCAGCGGGGGACTGGAGGGGGAGACCCAGTACTTC. The V call is TRBV5-1, the J call TRBJ2-5, with D perhaps matching TRBD2 (6 bases). The germline V and J ends were trimmed by 4 bases and 5 bases, with 15 bases remaining between them. Germline assignment: CDR1 SGHRS and CDR2 YFSETQ. The CDR3 consists of 14 residues. The entire variable domain, with the rest obtained from reference TRBV5-1 and TRBJ2-5, is as follows: KAGVTQTPRYLIKTRGQQVTLSCSPISGHRSVSWYQQTPGQGLQFLFEYFSETQRNKGNFPGRFSGRQFSNSRSEMNVSTLELGDSALYLCASSGGLEGETQYFGPGTRLLVL.

CDR3 loop: CASGTINEQFF. CDR3 nucleotides: TGTGCCAGCGGCACTATCAATGAGCAGTTCTTC. The chain has TRBV7-9 and TRBJ2-1, with D unclear. CDR3 length: 11 residues. CDR1 SEHNR and CDR2 FQNEAQ come from the germline V gene (reference sequence). V was pared by 8 bases and J by 6 bases, with 8 bases between.

This clone was detected a few times. The rearrangement links TRBV12-5 to TRBJ2-2; D is unresolved. Looked up from germline, CDR1 is LGHNT and CDR2 is FRNRAP. The CDR3 consists of 17 residues. V lost 0 bases and J 2 bases, leaving 13 bases between the germline ends. CDR3 residues: CASGLVRILGNTGELFF. The CDR3 region has the DNA TGTGCTAGTGGTTTGGTACGGATACTCGGCAACACCGGGGAGCTGTTTTTT. Full variable domain (outside the CDR3, taken from reference TRBV12-5 and TRBJ2-2): DARVTQTPRHKVTEMGQEVTMRCQPILGHNTVFWYRQTMMQGLELLAYFRNRAPLDDSGMPKDRFSAEMPDATLATLKIQPSEPRDSAVYFCASGLVRILGNTGELFFGEGSRLTVL.

The CDR3 DNA sequence: TGTGCCAGCAGCTTCCGGACAGGCAACTATGGCTACACCTTC. This sequence encodes CASSFRTGNYGYTF. The chain couples TRBV7-8 to TRBJ1-2; 7 bases align to TRBD1. This CDR3 spans 14 amino acids. V gave up 3 bases and J gave up 2 bases; unmatched junction bases: 3. Germline assignment: CDR1 SGHVS and CDR2 FQNEAQ.

This clone was observed a handful of times. This chain links TRBV5-6 with TRBJ2-7; TRBD1 aligns across 7 bases. After removal of 4 bases from V and 6 bases from J, the junction contained 13 bases not matched to a gene. CDR1 is SGHDT, CDR2 YYEEEE, per germline. The CDR3 has 15 residues. The CDR3 region has the DNA TGTGCCAGCAGCCTGATGGGACAGAAAGGTGGCGAGCAGTACTTC. Residues: CASSLMGQKGGEQYF.

The chain is built from TRBV19 and TRBJ2-2; D uncertain. Trimming pared 6 bases from V and 0 bases from J, leaving 8 bases between. The CDR3 runs 14 residues. Germline assignment: CDR1 LNHDA and CDR2 SQIVND (reference sequence). The CDR3 protein is CASRRTSNTGELFF. Here the CDR3 DNA reads TGTGCCAGTAGGCGGACCTCGAACACCGGGGAGCTGTTTTTT. Looking up the rest from reference TRBV19 and TRBJ2-2 gives the full variable domain: DGGITQSPKYLFRKEGQNVTLSCEQNLNHDAMYWYRQDPGQGLRLIYYSQIVNDFQKGDIAEGYSVSREKKESFPLTVTSAQKNPTAFYLCASRRTSNTGELFFGEGSRLTVL.

In this sample, this clone is medium-sized. The V call is TRBV7-9, the J call TRBJ2-2; D is undetermined. The CDR3 sequence is 12 residues long. V was cut by 3 bases and J by 6 bases, with 5 bases left in between. In germline, CDR1 is SEHNR, CDR2 FQNEAQ (reference sequence). DNA for the CDR3: TGTGCCAGCAGCTTGTCTGCCGGGGAGCTGTTTTTT. Translating gives CASSLSAGELFF.

The chain is built from TRBV2 and TRBJ2-2, with TRBD2 matching 10 bases. Germline loops: CDR1 SNHLY, CDR2 FYNNEI. V lost 6 bases to trimming and J lost 9 bases; unmatched junction nucleotides: 7. The CDR3 has 14 residues. The DNA of the CDR3 is TGTGCCAGCAGCGAACGAACTAGCGGGAGGGAGCTGTTTTTT. Translation gives CASSERTSGRELFF.

The V gene is TRBV10-3, the J gene TRBJ1-5; D is unclear. Germline loops: CDR1 ENHRY, CDR2 SYGVKD. The CDR3 runs to 15 residues. The V end lost 10 bases, the J end lost 0 bases, and 16 bases lay between the germline ends. This CDR3 reads CATEESLYSNQPQHF. CDR3 coding DNA: TGTGCCACGGAGGAATCCCTTTATAGCAATCAGCCCCAGCATTTT.

The chain joins TRBV29-1 to TRBJ2-7; 8 positions match TRBD2. Germline values: CDR1 SQVTM, CDR2 ANQGSEA. The CDR3 is made up of 13 amino acids. Trimming cost V 7 bases and J 3 bases; bases outside gene matches: 8. The CDR3 DNA sequence: TGCAGCGCCCTCGAGCGGGAGAGCTACGAGCAGTACTTC. Amino acids: CSALERESYEQYF.

The CDR3 protein is CASSLAVSGSSPLHF. CDR3 nucleotides: TGTGCCAGCAGCTTAGCGGTGTCAGGAAGTTCACCCCTCCACTTT. The chain recombines TRBV7-6 with TRBJ1-6, with unresolved D. Between the trimmed V and J ends, which lost 0 bases and 9 bases, there was a span of 12 bases. The germline V gene has CDR1 SGHVS and CDR2 FNYEAQ. The CDR3 runs 15 residues.

The genes are TRBV3-1 (or the pseudogene TRBV3-2) and TRBJ1-1; D is unresolved. Trimming took 1 base from V and 4 from J, leaving 7 bases between them. CDR1 LGHDT and CDR2 YNNKEL come from the germline V gene (reference sequence). The CDR3 runs 13 residues. The CDR3 DNA is TGTGCCAGCAGCCAAGGCGTGGGCACTGAAGCTTTCTTT. Protein product: CASSQGVGTEAFF.

This clone occurred once. The rearrangement joins TRBV30 to TRBJ2-7, with 9 bases aligning to TRBD1. The CDR3 contains 17 residues. Trimming at V came to 3 bases and at J to 4 bases, leaving 16 bases not matched to a gene. Per germline, CDR1 GTSNPN and CDR2 SVGIG (reference sequence). This chain's CDR3 is CAWRSQHPGQGLYEQYF. CDR3 nucleotides: TGTGCCTGGAGGTCACAACACCCGGGACAGGGTCTTTACGAGCAGTACTTC.

This rearrangement joins TRBV6-5 to TRBJ2-2; 7 bases map to TRBD1. V lost 6 bases and J lost 6; bases outside the gene matches: 4. From germline, CDR1 is MNHEY and CDR2 SVGAGI. CDR3 length: 13 amino acids. CDR3 region: CASRTGKAGELFF. The CDR3 DNA sequence: TGTGCCAGCAGGACAGGGAAGGCCGGGGAGCTGTTTTTT.

V usage is TRBV5-1 and J usage is TRBJ2-1, with 7 bases matching TRBD1. The CDR3 runs to 15 residues. J lost 5 bases, V lost 4 bases, and 9 bases had no gene match. From germline, CDR1 is SGHRS and CDR2 YFSETQ. The CDR3: CASSPQATGNNEQFF. DNA of the CDR3: TGCGCCAGCAGCCCCCAAGCGACAGGGAACAATGAGCAGTTCTTC.

The CDR3 protein is CASSDMRDSPLHF. The CDR3 DNA reads TGTGCCAGCAGTGATATGAGGGATTCACCCCTCCACTTT. This chain uses TRBV6-1 with TRBJ1-6; D is ambiguous. V gave up 3 bases and J gave up 8 bases, with 8 bases separating them. This CDR3 comprises 13 residues. Germline V lookup: CDR1 MNHNS, CDR2 SASEGT.

This clone was found a few times. The chain employs TRBV24-1 and TRBJ2-3, with 10 bases that match TRBD1. The CDR3 is made up of 16 amino acids. With V trimmed by 4 bases and J by 4 bases, 7 bases remained unmatched. Germline V lookup: CDR1 KGHDR, CDR2 SFDVKD. Here the CDR3 reads CATSEPGQGSADTQYF. In nucleotides, the CDR3 is TGTGCCACCAGTGAACCGGGACAGGGGAGCGCAGATACGCAGTATTTT.